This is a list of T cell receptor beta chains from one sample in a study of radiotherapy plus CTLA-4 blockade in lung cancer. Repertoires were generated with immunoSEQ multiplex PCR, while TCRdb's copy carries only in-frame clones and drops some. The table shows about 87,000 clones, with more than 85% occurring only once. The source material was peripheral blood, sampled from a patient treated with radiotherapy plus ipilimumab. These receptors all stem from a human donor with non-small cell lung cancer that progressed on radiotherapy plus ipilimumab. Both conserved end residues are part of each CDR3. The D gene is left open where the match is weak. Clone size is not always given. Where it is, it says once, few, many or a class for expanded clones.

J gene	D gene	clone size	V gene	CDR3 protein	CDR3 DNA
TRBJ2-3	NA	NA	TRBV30	CAWSLAGAYTDTQYF	TGTGCCTGGAGTTTGGCAGGGGCCTACACAGATACGCAGTATTTT
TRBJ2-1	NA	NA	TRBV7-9	CASSSPPGSGPYNEQFF	TGTGCCAGCAGCTCCCCTCCCGGGAGCGGACCATACAATGAGCAGTTCTTC
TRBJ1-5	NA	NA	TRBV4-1	CASSQVEQGFQPQHF	TGCGCCAGCAGCCAGGTAGAACAGGGTTTTCAGCCCCAGCATTTT
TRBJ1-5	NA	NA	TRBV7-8	CASSLAGWIGNQPQHF	TGTGCCAGCAGCTTAGCGGGGTGGATCGGCAATCAGCCCCAGCATTTT
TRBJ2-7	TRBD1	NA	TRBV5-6	CASRRTGYEQYF	TGTGCCAGCAGACGGACAGGCTACGAGCAGTACTTC
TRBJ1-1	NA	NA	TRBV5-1	CASSSSGGWTEAFF	TGCGCCAGCAGCTCGTCTGGGGGCTGGACTGAAGCTTTCTTT
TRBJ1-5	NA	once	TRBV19	CASSIRGLQQGRVNNQPQHF	TGTGCCAGTAGTATTCGGGGTTTGCAGCAGGGGAGAGTTAACAATCAGCCCCAGCATTTT
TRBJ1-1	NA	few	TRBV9	CASSVVSGAAEAFF	TGTGCCAGCAGCGTAGTATCCGGGGCGGCTGAAGCTTTCTTT
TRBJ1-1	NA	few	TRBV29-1	CSVDRGNTEAFF	TGCAGCGTTGACAGGGGGAACACTGAAGCTTTCTTT
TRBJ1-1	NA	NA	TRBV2	CASRSVMNTEAFF	TGTGCCAGCAGATCAGTCATGAACACTGAAGCTTTCTTT
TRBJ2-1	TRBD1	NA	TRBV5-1	CASSGNRGIGSNEQFF	TGCGCCAGCAGCGGAAACAGGGGAATAGGGAGCAATGAGCAGTTCTTC
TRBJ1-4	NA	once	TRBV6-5	CASSTGSTNEKLFF	TGTGCCAGCTCAACCGGTTCAACTAATGAAAAACTGTTTTTT
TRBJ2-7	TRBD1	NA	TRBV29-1	CSVDARIGQGSGYEQYF	TGCAGCGTTGACGCCAGAATCGGACAGGGGTCTGGCTACGAGCAGTACTTC
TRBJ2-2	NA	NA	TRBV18	CASSPLGVTNTGELFF	TGTGCCAGCTCACCCCTTGGGGTAACGAACACCGGGGAGCTGTTTTTT
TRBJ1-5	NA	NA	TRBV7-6	CASSEGGNQPQHF	TGTGCCAGCAGCGAGGGTGGGAATCAGCCCCAGCATTTT
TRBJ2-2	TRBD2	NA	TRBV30	CAWSGSGPNTGELFF	TGTGCCTGGAGCGGTAGCGGGCCGAACACCGGGGAGCTGTTTTTT
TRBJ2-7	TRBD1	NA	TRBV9	CASSVGGQGAYEQYF	TGTGCCAGCAGCGTAGGAGGACAGGGGGCGTACGAGCAGTACTTC
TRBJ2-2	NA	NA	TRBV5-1	CASSSDSNTGELFF	TGCGCCAGCAGCTCGGACAGCAACACCGGGGAGCTGTTTTTT
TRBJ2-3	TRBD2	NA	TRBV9	CASSLSGGSTDTQYF	TGTGCCAGCAGTCTTAGCGGGGGAAGCACAGATACGCAGTATTTT
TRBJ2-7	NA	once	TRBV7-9	CASSLVQGDYEQYF	TGTGCCAGCAGCTTAGTACAGGGAGACTACGAGCAGTACTTC
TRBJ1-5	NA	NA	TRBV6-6	CASSYERGKRNQPQHF	TGTGCCAGCAGTTACGAGAGGGGAAAGCGCAATCAGCCCCAGCATTTT
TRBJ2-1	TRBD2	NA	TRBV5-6	CASSQYSGRGHNEQFF	TGTGCCAGCAGCCAATATAGCGGGAGAGGTCACAATGAGCAGTTCTTC
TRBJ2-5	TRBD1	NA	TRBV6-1	CASSEQGAGETQYF	TGTGCCAGCAGTGAACAGGGGGCGGGAGAGACCCAGTACTTC
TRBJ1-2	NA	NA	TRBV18	CASSPGIGENYGYTF	TGTGCCAGCTCACCTGGGATAGGGGAGAACTATGGCTACACCTTC
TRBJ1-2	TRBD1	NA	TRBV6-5	CASSLTGGMTYGYTF	TGTGCCAGCAGCCTTACAGGGGGCATGACCTATGGCTACACCTTC
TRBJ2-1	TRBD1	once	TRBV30	CAWSGQGYNEQFF	TGTGCCTGGAGTGGACAGGGCTACAATGAGCAGTTCTTC
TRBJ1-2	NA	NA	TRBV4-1	CASSQPDSVYGYTF	TGCGCCAGCAGCCAGCCCGACAGCGTCTATGGCTACACCTTC
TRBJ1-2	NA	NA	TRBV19	CASSTATPNYGYTF	TGTGCCAGTAGTACGGCCACCCCTAACTATGGCTACACCTTC
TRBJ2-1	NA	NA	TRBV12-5	CASGLETRGWEQFF	TGTGCTAGTGGTTTGGAAACCAGGGGCTGGGAGCAGTTCTTC
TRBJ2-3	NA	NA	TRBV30	CASTRIAATQYF	TGTGCCAGCACTCGGATTGCGGCTACGCAGTATTTT
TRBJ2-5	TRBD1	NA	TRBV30	CAWSDGGTGQETQYF	TGTGCCTGGAGTGATGGAGGGACAGGGCAAGAGACCCAGTACTTC